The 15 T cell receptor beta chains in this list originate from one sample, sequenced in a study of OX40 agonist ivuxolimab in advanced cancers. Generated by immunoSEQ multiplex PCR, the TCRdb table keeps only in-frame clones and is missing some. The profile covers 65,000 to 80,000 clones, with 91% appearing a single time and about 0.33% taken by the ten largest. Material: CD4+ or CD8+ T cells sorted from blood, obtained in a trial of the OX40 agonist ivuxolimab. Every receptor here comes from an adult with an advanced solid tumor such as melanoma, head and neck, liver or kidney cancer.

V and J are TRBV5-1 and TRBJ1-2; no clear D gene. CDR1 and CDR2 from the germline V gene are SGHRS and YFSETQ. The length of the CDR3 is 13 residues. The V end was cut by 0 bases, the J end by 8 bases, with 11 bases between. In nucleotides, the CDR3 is TGCGCCAGCAGCTTGGATCCGGGCTGGGGCTACACCTTC. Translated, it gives CASSLDPGWGYTF.

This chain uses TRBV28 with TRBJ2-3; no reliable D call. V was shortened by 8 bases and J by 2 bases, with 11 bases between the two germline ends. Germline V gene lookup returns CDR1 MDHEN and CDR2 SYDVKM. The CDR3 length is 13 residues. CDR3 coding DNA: TGTGCCAGCTTTGGCGGCCTCACAGATACGCAGTATTTT. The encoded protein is CASFGGLTDTQYF.

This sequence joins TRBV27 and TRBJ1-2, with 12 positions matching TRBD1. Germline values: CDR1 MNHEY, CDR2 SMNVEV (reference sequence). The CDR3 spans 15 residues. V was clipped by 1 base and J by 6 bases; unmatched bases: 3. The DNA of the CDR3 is TGTGCCAGCAGTTTATTGGGACAGGGGGCTAATGGCTACACCTTC. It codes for CASSLLGQGANGYTF.

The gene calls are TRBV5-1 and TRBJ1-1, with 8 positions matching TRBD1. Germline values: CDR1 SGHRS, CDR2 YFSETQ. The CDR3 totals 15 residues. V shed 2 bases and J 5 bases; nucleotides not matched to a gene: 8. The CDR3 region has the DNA TGCGCCAGCAGCTTTACCGGACAGGGAAAAACTGAAGCTTTCTTT. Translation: CASSFTGQGKTEAFF.

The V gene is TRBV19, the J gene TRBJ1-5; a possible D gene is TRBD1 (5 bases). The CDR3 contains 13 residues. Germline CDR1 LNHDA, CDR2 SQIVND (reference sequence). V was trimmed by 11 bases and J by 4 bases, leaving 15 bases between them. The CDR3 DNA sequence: TGTGCCTCAGGCAGACAGAATAATCAGCCCCAGCATTTT. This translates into CASGRQNNQPQHF.

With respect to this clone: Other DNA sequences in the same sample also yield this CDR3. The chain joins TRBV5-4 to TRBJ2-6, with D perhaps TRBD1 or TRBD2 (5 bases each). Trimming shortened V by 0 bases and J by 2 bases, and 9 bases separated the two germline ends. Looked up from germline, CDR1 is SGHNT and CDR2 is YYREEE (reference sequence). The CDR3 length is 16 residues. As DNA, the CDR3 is TGTGCCAGCAGCTTGGTGGGGGTCGCTGGGGCCAACGTCCTGACTTTC. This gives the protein CASSLVGVAGANVLTF.

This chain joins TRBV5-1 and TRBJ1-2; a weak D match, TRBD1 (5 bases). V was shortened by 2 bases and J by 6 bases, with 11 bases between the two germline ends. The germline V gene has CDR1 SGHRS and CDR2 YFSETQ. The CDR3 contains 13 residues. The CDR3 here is CASSFQGVDGYTF. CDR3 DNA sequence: TGCGCCAGCAGCTTTCAAGGGGTAGATGGCTACACCTTC.

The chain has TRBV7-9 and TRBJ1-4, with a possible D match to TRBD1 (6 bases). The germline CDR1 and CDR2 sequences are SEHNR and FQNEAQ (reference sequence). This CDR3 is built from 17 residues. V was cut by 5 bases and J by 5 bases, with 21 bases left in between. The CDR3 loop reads CASSQPPGGMANEKLFF. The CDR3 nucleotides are TGTGCCAGCAGCCAACCGCCCGGGGGCATGGCGAATGAAAAACTGTTTTTT. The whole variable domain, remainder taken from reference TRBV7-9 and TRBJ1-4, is DTGVSQNPRHKITKRGQNVTFRCDPISEHNRLYWYRQTLGQGPEFLTYFQNEAQLEKSRLLSDRFSAERPKGSFSTLEIQRTEQGDSAMYLCASSQPPGGMANEKLFFGSGTQLSVL.

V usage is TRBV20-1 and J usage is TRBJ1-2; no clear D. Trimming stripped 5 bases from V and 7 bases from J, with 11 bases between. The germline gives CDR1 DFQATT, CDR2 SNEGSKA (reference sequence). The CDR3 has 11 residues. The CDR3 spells CSAAHQSGYTF. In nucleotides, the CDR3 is TGCAGTGCTGCCCACCAATCTGGCTACACCTTC.

CDR3 coding DNA: TGTGCCAGCACCTATGGGGCCCGAGCGGCTGAAGCTTTCTTT. It specifies CASTYGARAAEAFF. The chain recombines TRBV11-2 with TRBJ1-1, with D possibly being TRBD1 (5 bases). Germline V gene sequence: CDR1 SGHAT, CDR2 FQNNGV. The germline V and J ends were trimmed by 7 bases and 6 bases, with 18 bases remaining between them. The CDR3 runs to 14 residues. The variable domain in full, completed from reference TRBV11-2 and TRBJ1-1, reads EAGVAQSPRYKIIEKRQSVAFWCNPISGHATLYWYQQILGQGPKLLIQFQNNGVVDDSQLPKDRFSAERLKGVDSTLKIQPAKLEDSAVYLCASTYGARAAEAFFGQGTRLTVV.

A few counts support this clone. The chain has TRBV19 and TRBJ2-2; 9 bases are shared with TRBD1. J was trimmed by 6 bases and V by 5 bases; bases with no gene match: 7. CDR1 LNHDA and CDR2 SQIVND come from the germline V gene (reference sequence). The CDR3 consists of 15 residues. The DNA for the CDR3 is TGTGCCAGTAGTGCCACAGGGGGCGCAGCCGGGGAGCTGTTTTTT. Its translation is CASSATGGAAGELFF.

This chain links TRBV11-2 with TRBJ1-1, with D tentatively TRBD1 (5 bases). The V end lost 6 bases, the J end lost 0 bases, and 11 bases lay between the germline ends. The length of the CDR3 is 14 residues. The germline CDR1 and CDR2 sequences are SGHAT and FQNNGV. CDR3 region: CASRRQFVNTEAFF. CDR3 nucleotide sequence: TGTGCCAGCAGGCGACAGTTTGTGAACACTGAAGCTTTCTTT.

DNA of the CDR3: TGTGCCAGCAGCAGACCGGGACTGAATGAAAAACTGTTTTTT. It translates to CASSRPGLNEKLFF. This chain links TRBV6-5 with TRBJ1-4; TRBD1 is a possible D gene (5 bases). Trimming shortened V by 6 bases and J by 5 bases, and 13 bases separated the two germline ends. This CDR3 spans 14 amino acids. CDR1 and CDR2 from the germline V gene are MNHEY and SVGAGI.

In nucleotides, the CDR3 is TGTGCCAGCAGTGAAGCCTGGTGGACAGGGGGCTCTAACTATGGCTACACCTTC. Translation gives CASSEAWWTGGSNYGYTF. The chain recombines TRBV2 with TRBJ1-2; 11 positions agree with TRBD1. The CDR3 spans 18 residues. The junction had 6 bases not matched to a gene; V was cut back by 0 bases and J by 0 bases. From germline, CDR1 is SNHLY and CDR2 FYNNEI.

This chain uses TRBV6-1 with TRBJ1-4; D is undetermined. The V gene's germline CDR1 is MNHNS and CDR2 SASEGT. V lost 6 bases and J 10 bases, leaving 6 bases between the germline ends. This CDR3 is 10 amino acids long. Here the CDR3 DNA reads TGTGCCAGCAGGGACGGAAAACTGTTTTTT. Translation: CASRDGKLFF.